This TCR beta chain comes out of a study of graft-versus-host responses after intestinal transplantation. Whole-study context: Recipients got multivisceral, liver-intestinal, or isolated intestinal transplants. Study-level results: The presence of high graft-versus-host to host-versus-graft clonal ratios in allografts characterized patients with graft-donor T cell macrochimerism.

Notes on this clone: What it binds is unknown.

Produced via immunoSEQ multiplex PCR; TCRdb's table is partial and in-frame only. Here the sample spans 11,000 or so clones, over 60% being singletons. The CDR3 runs 17 residues. Germline V gene sequence: CDR1 SEHNR, CDR2 FQNEAQ (reference sequence). The ends were cut back, 0 bases at V and 0 bases at J, with 15 bases in the middle. This TCR came from a human patient who received an intestinal transplant, so some T cells may come from the graft donor. This chain links TRBV7-9 with TRBJ2-7; D not certain. The sequencing used PBMCs, collected around 530 days after intestinal transplant. The CDR3 region has the DNA TGTGCCAGCAGCTTAGCAAGGAACAGAAGGGCCTCCTACGAGCAGTACTTC. Encoded protein: CASSLARNRRASYEQYF.